This record looks at one TCR beta chain sequence and its context. Its target is not known. These data originate in a study of blood T cells in healthy people across ages. Study outcomes and limitations: Correlation between TCR beta diversity and naive T cell percentage was strong.

The CDR3 contains 13 residues. From germline, CDR1 is MNHEY and CDR2 SVGAGI. Trimming shortened V by 2 bases and J by 8 bases, and 7 bases separated the two germline ends. Investigators took around 10 milliliters of peripheral blood from every donor. A J-beta primer mix and a sample-barcoded 5' primer were used in a second PCR of about 7 to 12 cycles. Each of the samples gave a minimum of 3 million paired-end reads that contained CDR3. Via MiXCR, TCRdb re-called the 5' RACE reads, giving one row per CDR3 protein. The table lists 1,500,000 or so distinct CDR3 sequences, around 55% of them singletons. This chain links TRBV6-5 with TRBJ1-6, with D unresolved. This clonotype originated in a man between 18 and 29 years old in good health. Sequences were obtained from blood. The CDR3 protein is CASSYNRDSPLHF. The CDR3, as DNA: TGTGCCAGCAGTTACAATAGGGATTCACCCCTCCACTTT.